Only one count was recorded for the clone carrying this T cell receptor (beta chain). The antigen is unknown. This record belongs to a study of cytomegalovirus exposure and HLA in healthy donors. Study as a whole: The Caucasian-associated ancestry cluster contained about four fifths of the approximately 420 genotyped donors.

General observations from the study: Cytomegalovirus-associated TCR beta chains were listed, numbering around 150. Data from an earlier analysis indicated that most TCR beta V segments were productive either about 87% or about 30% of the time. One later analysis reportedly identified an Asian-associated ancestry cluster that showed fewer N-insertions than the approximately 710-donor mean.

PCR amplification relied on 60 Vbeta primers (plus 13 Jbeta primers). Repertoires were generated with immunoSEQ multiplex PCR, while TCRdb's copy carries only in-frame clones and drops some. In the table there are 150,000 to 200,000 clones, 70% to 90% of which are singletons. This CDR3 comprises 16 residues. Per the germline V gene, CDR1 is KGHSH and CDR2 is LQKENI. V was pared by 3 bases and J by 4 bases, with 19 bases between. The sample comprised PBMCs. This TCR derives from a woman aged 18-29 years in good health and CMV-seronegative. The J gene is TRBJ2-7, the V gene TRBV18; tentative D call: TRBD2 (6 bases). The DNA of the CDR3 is TGTGCCAGCTCACCGCCACCGGGACTGACTAGTTACGAGCAGTACTTC. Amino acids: CASSPPPGLTSYEQYF.